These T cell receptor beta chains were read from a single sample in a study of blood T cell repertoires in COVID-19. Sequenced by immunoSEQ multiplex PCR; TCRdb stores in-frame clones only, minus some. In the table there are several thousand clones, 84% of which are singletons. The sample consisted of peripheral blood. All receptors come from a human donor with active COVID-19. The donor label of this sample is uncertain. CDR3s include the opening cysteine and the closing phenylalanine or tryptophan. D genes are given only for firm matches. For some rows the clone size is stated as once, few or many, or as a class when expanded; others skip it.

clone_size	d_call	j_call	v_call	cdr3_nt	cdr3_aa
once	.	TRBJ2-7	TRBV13	TGTGCCAGCAGCTTAGGCAGGCTCCTCCTTAGGTACGAGCAGTACTTC	CASSLGRLLLRYEQYF
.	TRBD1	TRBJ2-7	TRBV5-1	TGCGCCAGCAGGCGAGTCTACAGGGGAAGGTCCTACGAGCAGTACTTC	CASRRVYRGRSYEQYF
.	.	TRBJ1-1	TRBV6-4	TGTGCCAGCAGTATGGACTTGAACACTGAAGCTTTCTTT	CASSMDLNTEAFF
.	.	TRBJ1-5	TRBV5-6	TGTGCCAGCAGCTTGGCCATGAGAAGCAATCAGCCCCAGCATTTT	CASSLAMRSNQPQHF
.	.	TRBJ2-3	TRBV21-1	TGTGCCAGCAGCGCTCGACTAGCGGGAGTCACAAACACAGATACGCAGTATTTT	CASSARLAGVTNTDTQYF
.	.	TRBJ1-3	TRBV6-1	TGTGCCAGCAGTGAGCGACTGTTAGGGGGTGAGAGAAACACCATATATTTT	CASSERLLGGERNTIYF
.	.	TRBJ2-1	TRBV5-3	TGTGCCAGAAGCTTGCATCTAGCCGAATACAATGAGCAGTTCTTC	CARSLHLAEYNEQFF
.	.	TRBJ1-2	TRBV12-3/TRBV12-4	TGTGCCAGCAGCCTTACGGGGGATGGCTACACCTTC	CASSLTGDGYTF
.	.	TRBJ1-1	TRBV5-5	TGTGCCAGCAGCCGCGGGTTATGGGGAGGGGACACTGAAGCTTTCTTT	CASSRGLWGGDTEAFF
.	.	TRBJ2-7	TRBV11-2	TGTGCCAGCAGCCGACCTACTCGGGGAGAGCAGTACTTC	CASSRPTRGEQYF
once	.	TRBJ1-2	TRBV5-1	TGCGCCAGCAGGCCAACACAAGCTAACTATGGCTACACCTTC	CASRPTQANYGYTF
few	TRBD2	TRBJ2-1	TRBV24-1	TGTGCCACCAGTGATTCACGACTAGCGGGGGTCTCCTACAATGAGCAGTTCTTC	CATSDSRLAGVSYNEQFF
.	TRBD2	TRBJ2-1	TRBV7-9	TGTGCCAGCAGTCTTACTAGCGGATACAATGAGCAGTTCTTC	CASSLTSGYNEQFF
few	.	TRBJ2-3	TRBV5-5	TGTGCCAGCAGCTTGGACAGGGAAGTTAGCACAGATACGCAGTATTTT	CASSLDREVSTDTQYF
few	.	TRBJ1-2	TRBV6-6	TGTGCCAGCAGCCGAGGACAGAACTATGGCTACACCTTC	CASSRGQNYGYTF
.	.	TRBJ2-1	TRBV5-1	TGCGCCAGCAGCTTGGGACAGGACTACAATGAGCAGTTCTTC	CASSLGQDYNEQFF
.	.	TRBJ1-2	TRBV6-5	TGTGCCAGCACCGAACGGGGGGGCTATGGCTACACCTTC	CASTERGGYGYTF